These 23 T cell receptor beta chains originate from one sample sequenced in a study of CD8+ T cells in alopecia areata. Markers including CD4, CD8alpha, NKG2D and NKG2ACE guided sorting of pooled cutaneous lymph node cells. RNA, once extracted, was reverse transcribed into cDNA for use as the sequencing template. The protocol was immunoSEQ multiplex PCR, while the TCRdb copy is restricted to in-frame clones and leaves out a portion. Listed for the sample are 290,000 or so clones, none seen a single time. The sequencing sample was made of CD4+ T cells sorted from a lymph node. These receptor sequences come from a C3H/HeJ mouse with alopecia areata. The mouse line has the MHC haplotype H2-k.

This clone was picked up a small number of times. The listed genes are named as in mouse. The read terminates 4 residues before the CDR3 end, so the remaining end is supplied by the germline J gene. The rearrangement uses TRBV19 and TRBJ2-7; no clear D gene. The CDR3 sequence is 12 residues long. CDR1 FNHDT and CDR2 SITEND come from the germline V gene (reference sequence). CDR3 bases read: TGTGCCAGCAGTATTGATGGGTAT. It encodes CASSIDGY. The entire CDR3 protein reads CASSIDGYEQYF.

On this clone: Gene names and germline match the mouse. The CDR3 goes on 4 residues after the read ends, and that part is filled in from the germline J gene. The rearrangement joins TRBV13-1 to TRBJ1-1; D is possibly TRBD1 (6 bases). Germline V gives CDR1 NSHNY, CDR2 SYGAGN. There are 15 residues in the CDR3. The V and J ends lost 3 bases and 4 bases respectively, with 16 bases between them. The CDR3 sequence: CASSGLGGQITEVFF. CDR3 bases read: TGTGCCAGCAGTGGGCTCGGGGGACAAATCACA.

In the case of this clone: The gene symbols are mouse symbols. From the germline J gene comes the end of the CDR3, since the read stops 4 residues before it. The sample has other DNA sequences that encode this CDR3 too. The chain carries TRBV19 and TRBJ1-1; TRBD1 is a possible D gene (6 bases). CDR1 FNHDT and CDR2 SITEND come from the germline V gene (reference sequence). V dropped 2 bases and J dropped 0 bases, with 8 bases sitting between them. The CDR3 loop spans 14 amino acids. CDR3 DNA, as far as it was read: TGTGCCAGCAGTATGGGACAACCAAACACA. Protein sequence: CASSMGQPNT. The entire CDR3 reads CASSMGQPNTEVFF.

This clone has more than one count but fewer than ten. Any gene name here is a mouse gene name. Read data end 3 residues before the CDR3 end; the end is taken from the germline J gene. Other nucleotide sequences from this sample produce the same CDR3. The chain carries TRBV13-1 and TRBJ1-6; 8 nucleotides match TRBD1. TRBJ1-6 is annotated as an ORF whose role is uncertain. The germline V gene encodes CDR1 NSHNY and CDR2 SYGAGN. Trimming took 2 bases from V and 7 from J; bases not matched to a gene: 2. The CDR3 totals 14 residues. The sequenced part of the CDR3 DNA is TGTGCCAGCAGTGAACAGGGGGACAATTCGCCC. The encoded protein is CASSEQGDNSP. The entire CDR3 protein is CASSEQGDNSPLYF.

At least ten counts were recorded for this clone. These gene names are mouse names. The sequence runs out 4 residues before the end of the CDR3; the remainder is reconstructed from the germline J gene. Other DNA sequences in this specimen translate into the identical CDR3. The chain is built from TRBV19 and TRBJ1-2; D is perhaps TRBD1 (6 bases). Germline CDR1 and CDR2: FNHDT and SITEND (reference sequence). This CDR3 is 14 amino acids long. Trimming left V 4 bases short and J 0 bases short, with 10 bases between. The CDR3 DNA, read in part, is TGTGCCAGCAGTCTCGGGACAACAAACTCC. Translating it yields CASSLGTTNS. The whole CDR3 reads CASSLGTTNSDYTF.

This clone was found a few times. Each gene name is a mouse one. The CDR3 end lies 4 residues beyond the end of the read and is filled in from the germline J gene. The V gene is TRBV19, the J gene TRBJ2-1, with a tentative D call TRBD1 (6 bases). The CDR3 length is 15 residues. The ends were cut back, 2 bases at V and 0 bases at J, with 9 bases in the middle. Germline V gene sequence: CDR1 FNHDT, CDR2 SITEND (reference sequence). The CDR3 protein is CASSIRQVNYAEQFF. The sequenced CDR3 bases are TGTGCCAGCAGTATCCGACAGGTTAACTATGCT.

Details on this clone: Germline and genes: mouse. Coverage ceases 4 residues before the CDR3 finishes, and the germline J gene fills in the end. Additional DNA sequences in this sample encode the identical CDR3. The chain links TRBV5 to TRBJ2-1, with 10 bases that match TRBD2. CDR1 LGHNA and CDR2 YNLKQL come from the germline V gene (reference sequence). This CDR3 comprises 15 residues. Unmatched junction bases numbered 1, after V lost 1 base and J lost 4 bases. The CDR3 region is CASSQGLGGYAEQFF. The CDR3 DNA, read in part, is TGTGCCAGCAGCCAAGGACTGGGGGGATATGCT.

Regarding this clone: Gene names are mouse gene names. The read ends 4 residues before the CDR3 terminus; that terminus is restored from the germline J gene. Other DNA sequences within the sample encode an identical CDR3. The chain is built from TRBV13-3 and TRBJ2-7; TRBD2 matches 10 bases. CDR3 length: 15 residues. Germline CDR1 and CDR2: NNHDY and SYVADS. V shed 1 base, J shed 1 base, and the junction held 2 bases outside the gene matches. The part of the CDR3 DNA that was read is TGTGCCAGCAGTGATCCGACTGGGGGGTCCTAT. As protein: CASSDPTGGSY. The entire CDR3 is CASSDPTGGSYEQYF.

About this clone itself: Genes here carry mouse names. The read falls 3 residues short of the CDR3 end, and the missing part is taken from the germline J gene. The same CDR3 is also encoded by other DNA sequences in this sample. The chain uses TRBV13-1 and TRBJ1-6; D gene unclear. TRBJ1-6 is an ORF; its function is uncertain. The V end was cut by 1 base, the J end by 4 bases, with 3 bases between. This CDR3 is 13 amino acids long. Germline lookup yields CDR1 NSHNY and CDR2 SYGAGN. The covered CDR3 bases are TGTGCCAGCAGTGATAAGTATAATTCGCCC. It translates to CASSDKYNSP. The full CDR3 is CASSDKYNSPLYF.

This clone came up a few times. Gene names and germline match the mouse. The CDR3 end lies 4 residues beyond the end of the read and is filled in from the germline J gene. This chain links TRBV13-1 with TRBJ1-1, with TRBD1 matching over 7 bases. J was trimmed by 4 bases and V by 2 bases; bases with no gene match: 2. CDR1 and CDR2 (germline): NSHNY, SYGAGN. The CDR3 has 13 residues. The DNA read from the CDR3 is TGTGCCAGCAGTGAACAGGGGATCACA. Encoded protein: CASSEQGIT. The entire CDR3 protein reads CASSEQGITEVFF.

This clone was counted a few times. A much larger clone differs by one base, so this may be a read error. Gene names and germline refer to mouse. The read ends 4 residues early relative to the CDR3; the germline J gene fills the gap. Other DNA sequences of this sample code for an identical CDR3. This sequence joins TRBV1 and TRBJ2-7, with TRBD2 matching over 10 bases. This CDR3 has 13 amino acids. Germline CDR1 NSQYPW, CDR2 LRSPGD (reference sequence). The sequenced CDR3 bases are TGCACCTGCAGTGAGACTGGGGGGTAT. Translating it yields CTCSETGGY. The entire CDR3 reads CTCSETGGYEQYF.

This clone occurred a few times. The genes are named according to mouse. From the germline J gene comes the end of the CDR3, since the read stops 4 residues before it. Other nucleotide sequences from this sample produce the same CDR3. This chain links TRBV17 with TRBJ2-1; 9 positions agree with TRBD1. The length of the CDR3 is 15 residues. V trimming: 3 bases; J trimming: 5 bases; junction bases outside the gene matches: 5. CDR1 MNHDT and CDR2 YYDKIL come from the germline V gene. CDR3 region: CASSRDRDRDAEQFF. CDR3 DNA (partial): TGTGCTAGCAGTAGGGACCGGGACAGGGATGCT.

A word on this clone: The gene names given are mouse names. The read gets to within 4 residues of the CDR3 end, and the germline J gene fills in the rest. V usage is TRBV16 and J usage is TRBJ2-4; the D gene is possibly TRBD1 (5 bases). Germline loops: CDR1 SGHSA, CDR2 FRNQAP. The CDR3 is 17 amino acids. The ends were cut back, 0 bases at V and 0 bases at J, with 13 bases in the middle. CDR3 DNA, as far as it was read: TGTGCAAGCAGCTTAGAAGGAGGGAGGGGTAGTCAAAAC. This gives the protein CASSLEGGRGSQN. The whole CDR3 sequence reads CASSLEGGRGSQNTLYF.

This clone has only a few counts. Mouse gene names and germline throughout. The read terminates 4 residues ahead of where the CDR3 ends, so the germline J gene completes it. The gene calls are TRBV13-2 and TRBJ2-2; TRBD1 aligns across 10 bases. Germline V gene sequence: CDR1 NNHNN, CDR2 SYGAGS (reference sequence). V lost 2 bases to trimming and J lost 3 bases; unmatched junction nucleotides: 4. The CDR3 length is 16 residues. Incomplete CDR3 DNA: TGTGCCAGCGGTGAGGGGGACAGGGGTTACACCGGG. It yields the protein CASGEGDRGYTG. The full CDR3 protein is CASGEGDRGYTGQLYF.

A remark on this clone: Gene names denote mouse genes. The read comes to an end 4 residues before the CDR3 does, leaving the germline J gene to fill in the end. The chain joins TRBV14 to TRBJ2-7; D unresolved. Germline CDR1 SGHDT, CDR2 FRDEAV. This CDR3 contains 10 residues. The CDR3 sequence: CASSLDEQYF. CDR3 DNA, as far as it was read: TGTGCCAGCAGCCTCGAT.

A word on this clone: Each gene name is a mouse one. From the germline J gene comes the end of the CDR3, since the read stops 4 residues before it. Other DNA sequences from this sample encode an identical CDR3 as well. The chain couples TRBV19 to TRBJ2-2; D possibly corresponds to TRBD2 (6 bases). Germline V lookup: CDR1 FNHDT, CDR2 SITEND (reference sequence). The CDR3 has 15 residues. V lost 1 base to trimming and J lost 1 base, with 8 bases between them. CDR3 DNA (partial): TGTGCCAGCAGTATACCGGGGGGAAACACCGGG. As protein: CASSIPGGNTG. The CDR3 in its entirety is CASSIPGGNTGQLYF.

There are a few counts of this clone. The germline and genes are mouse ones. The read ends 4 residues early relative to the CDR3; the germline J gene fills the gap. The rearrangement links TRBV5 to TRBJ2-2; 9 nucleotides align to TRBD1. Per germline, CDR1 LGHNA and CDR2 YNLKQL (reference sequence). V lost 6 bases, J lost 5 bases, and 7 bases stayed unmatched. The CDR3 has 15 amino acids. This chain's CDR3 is CASREDRGGTGQLYF. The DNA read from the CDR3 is TGTGCCAGCAGGGAGGACAGGGGCGGAACCGGG.

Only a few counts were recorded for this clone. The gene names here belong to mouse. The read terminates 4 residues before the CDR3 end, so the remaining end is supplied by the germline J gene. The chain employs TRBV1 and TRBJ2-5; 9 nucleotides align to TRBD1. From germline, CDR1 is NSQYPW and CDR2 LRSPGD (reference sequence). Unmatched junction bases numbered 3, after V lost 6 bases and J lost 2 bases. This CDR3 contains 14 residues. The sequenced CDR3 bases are TGCACCTGCAGGGGACAGGGCGGCCAAGAC. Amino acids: CTCRGQGGQD. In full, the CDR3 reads CTCRGQGGQDTQYF.

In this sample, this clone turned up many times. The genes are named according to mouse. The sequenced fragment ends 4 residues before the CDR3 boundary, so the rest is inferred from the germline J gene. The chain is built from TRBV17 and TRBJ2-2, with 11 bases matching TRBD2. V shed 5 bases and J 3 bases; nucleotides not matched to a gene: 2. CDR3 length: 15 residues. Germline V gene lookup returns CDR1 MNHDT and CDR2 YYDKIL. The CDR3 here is CASSGDWGYTGQLYF. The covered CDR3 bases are TGTGCTAGCAGTGGGGACTGGGGGTACACCGGG. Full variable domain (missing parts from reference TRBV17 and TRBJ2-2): DTTVKQNPRYKLARVGKPVNLICSQTMNHDTMYWYQKKPNQAPKLLLFYYDKILNREADTFEKFQSSRPNNSFCSLYIGSAGLEYSAMYLCASSGDWGYTGQLYFGEGSKLTVL.

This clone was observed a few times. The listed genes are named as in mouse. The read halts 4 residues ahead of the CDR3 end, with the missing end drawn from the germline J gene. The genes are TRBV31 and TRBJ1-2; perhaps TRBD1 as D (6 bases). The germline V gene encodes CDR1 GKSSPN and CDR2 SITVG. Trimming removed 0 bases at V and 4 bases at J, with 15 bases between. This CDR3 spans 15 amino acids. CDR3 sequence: CAWSLGTGRGSDYTF. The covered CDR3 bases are TGTGCCTGGAGTCTAGGTACAGGGAGAGGCTCC.

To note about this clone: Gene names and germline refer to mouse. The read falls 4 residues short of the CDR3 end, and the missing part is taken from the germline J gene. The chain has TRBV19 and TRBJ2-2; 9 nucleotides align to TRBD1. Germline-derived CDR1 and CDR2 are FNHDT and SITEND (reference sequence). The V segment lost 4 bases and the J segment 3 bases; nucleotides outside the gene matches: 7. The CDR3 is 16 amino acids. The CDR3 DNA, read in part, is TGTGCCAGCAGTTCCCGACAGGGGGAAGACACCGGG. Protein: CASSSRQGEDTG. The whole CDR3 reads CASSSRQGEDTGQLYF.

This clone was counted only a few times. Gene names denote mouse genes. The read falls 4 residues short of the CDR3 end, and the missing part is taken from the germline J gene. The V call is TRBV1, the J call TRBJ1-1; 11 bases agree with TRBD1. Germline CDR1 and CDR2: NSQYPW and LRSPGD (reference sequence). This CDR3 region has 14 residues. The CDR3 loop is CTCSSRDRGTEVFF. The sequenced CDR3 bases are TGCACCTGCAGTTCCCGGGACAGGGGGACA.

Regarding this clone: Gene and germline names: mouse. CDR3 residues: CAWRRQVNTGQLYF. Partial CDR3 DNA: TGTGCCTGGAGAAGACAGGTCAACACCGGG. The chain recombines TRBV31 with TRBJ2-2; TRBD1 is a possible D gene (6 bases). Read sequence stops 4 residues before the CDR3 end, and the germline J gene provides the missing end. Trimming left V 3 bases short and J 2 bases short, with 10 bases between. The V gene's germline CDR1 is GKSSPN and CDR2 SITVG. The CDR3 extends over 14 amino acids.